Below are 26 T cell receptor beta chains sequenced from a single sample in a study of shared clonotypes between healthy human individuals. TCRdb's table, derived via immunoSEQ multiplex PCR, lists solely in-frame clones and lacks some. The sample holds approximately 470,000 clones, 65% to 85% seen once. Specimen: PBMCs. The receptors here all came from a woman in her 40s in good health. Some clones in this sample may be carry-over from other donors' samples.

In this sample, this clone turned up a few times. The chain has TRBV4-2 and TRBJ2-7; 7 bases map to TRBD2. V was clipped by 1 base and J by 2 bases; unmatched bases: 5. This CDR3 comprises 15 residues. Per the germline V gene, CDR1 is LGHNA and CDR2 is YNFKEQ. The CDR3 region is CASSQAASGTYEQYF. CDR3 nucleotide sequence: TGTGCCAGCAGCCAAGCGGCTAGCGGAACCTACGAGCAGTACTTC.

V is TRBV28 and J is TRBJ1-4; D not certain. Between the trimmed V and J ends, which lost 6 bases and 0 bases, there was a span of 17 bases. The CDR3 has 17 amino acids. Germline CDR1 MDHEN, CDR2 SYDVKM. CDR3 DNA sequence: TGTGCCAGCAGCCTCAGGACCACCACGACAACTAATGAAAAACTGTTTTTT. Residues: CASSLRTTTTTNEKLFF.

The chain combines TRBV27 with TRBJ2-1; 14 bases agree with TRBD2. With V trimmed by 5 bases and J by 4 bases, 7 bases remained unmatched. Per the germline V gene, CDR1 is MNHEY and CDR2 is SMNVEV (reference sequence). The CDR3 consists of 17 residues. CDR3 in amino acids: CASSQQGLAGVYNEQFF. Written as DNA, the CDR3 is TGTGCCAGCAGTCAGCAGGGACTAGCGGGAGTTTACAATGAGCAGTTCTTC.

CDR3 in DNA: TGTGCCAGCAGTGAAGTAGCGGGAGTGCCCTACGAGCAGTACTTC. Residues: CASSEVAGVPYEQYF. This rearrangement joins TRBV2 to TRBJ2-7, with 9 nucleotides matching TRBD2. In germline, CDR1 is SNHLY, CDR2 FYNNEI. This CDR3 has 15 residues. The ends lost 1 base at V and 2 bases at J; junction bases unmatched: 3.

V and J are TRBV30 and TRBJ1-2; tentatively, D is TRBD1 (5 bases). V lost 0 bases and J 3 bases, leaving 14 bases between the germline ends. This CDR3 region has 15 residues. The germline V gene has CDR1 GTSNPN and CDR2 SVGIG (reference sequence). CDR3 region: CAWSVRGRIYYGYTF. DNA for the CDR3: TGTGCCTGGAGTGTAAGGGGACGGATCTACTATGGCTACACCTTC.

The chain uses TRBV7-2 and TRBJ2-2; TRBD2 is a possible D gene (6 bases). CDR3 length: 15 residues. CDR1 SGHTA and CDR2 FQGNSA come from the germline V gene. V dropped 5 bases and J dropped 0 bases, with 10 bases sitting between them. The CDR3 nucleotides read TGTGCCAGCAGCCCAGCGGGCACGAACACCGGGGAGCTGTTTTTT. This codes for CASSPAGTNTGELFF.

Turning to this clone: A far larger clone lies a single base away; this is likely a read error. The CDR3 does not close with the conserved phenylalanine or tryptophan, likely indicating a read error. CDR3 DNA: TGTGCCAGCAGTTTAAGGTATAGCAATCAGCCCCAGCATTCT. Translating it yields CASSLRYSNQPQHS. This chain links TRBV27 with TRBJ1-5; D call uncertain. This CDR3 spans 14 amino acids. V lost 2 bases and J 0 bases, leaving 5 bases between the germline ends. Germline V CDR1 and CDR2: MNHEY, SMNVEV (reference sequence).

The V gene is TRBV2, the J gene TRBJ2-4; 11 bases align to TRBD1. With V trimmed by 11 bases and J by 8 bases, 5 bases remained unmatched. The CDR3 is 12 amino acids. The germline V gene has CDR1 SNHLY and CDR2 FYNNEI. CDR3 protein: CAGRDRGDIQYF. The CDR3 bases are TGTGCCGGCCGGGACAGGGGGGACATTCAGTACTTC. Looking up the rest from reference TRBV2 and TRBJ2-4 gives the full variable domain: EPEVTQTPSHQVTQMGQEVILRCVPISNHLYFYWYRQILGQKVEFLVSFYNNEISEKSEIFDDQFSVERPDGSNFTLKIRSTKLEDSAMYFCAGRDRGDIQYFGAGTRLSVL.

The CDR3 region has the DNA TGCGCCAGCAGGGGAAGACAGAGCTTGGCCTATGGCTACACCTTC. This codes for CASRGRQSLAYGYTF. The rearrangement uses TRBV10-1 and TRBJ1-2, with D maybe TRBD1 (5 bases). The CDR3 extends over 15 amino acids. Trimming took 6 bases from V and 4 from J, leaving 18 bases between them. The germline CDR1 and CDR2 sequences are WNHNN and SYGVQD (reference sequence).

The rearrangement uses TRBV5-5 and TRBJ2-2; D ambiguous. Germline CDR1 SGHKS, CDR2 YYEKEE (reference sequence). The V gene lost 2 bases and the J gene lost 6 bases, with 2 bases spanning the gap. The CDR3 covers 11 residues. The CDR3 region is CASSFSGELFF. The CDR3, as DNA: TGTGCCAGCAGCTTTTCCGGGGAGCTGTTTTTT.

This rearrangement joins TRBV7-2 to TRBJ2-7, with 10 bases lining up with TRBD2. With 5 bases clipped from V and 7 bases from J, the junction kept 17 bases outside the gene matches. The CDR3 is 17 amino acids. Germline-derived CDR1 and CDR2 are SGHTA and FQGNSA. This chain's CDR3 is CASSPDRTSGLMGEQYF. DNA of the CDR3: TGTGCCAGCAGCCCGGACAGGACTAGCGGACTGATGGGGGAGCAGTACTTC. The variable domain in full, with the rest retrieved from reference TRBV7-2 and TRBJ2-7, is GAGVSQSPSNKVTEKGKDVELRCDPISGHTALYWYRQSLGQGLEFLIYFQGNSAPDKSGLPSDRFSAERTGGSVSTLTIQRTQQEDSAVYLCASSPDRTSGLMGEQYFGPGTRLTVT.

In DNA form, the CDR3 reads TGTGCCAGCAGTTTATCATTTTACACCGGGGAGCTGTTTTTT. Residues: CASSLSFYTGELFF. The J gene is TRBJ2-2, the V gene TRBV28; D remains unclear. Germline CDR1 MDHEN, CDR2 SYDVKM. V lost 1 base and J lost 3, with 6 bases in between. The CDR3 consists of 14 residues.

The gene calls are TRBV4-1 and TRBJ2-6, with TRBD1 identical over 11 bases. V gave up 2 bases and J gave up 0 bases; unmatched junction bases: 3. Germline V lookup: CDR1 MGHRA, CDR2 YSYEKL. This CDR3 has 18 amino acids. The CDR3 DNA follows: TGCGCCAGCAGCCAACCGGGACAGGGGGGCTCTGGGGCCAACGTCCTGACTTTC. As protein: CASSQPGQGGSGANVLTF.

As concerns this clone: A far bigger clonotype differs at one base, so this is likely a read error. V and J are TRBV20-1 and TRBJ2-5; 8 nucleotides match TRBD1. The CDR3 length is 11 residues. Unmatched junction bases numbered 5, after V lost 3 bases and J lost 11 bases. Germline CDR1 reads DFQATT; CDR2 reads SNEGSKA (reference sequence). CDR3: CSASQQGEQYF. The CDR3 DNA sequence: TGCAGTGCTAGCCAACAGGGGGAGCAGTACTTC.

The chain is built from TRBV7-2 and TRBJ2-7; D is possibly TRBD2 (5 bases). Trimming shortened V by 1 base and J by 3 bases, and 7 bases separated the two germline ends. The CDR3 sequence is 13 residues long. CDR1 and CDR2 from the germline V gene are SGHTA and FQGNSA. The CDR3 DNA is TGTGCCAGCAGCTTAGTGGGAGTCTACGAGCAGTACTTC. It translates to CASSLVGVYEQYF.

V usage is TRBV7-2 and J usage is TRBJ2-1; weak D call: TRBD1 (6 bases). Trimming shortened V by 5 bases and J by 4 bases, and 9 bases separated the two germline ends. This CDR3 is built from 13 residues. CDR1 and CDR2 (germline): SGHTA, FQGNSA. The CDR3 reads CASSHDRYNEQFF. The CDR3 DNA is TGTGCCAGCAGCCACGACAGGTACAATGAGCAGTTCTTC.

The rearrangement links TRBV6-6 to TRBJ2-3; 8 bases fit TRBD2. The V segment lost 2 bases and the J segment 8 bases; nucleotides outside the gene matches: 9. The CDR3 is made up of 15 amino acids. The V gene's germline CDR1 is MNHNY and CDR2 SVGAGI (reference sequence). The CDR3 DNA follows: TGTGCCAGCAGTTACGAAGGACGGGAGGGTGGTACGCAGTATTTT. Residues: CASSYEGREGGTQYF.

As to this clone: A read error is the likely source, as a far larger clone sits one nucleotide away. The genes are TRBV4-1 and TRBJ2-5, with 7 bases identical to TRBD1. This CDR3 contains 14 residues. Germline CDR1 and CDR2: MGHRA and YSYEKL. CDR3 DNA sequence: TGCGCCAGCAGCCAACGGACAGGCGGCGAGACCCGGTACTTC. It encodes CASSQRTGGETRYF.

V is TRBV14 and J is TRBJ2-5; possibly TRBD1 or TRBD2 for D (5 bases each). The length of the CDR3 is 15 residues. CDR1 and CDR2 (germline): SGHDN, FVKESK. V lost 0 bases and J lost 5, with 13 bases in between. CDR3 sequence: CASSQDLGTFETQYF. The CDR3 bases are TGTGCCAGCAGCCAAGATCTAGGGACGTTTGAGACCCAGTACTTC.

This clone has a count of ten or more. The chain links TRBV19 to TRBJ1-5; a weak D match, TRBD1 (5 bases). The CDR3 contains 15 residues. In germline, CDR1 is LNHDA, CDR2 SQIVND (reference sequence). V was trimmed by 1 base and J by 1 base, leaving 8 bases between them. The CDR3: CASSIGTMSNQPQHF. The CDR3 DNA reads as TGTGCCAGTAGTATAGGGACAATGAGCAATCAGCCCCAGCATTTT.

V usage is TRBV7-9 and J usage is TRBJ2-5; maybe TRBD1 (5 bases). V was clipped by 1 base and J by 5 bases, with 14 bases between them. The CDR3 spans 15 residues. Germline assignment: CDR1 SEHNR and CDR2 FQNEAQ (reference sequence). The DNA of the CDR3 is TGTGCCAGCAGCTTAGGGCAGGGTGTCGTGGAGACCCAGTACTTC. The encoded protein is CASSLGQGVVETQYF.

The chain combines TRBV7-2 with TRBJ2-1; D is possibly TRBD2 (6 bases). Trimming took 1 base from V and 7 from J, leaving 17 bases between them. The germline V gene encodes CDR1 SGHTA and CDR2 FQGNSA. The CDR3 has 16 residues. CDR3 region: CASSLGGRRRGNEQFF. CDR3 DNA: TGTGCCAGCAGCTTAGGGGGGAGGCGACGCGGGAATGAGCAGTTCTTC.

The CDR3, as DNA: TGTGCCAGCAGTTCACCTATGTTAGCCAAAAACATTCAGTACTTC. Protein sequence: CASSSPMLAKNIQYF. The chain recombines TRBV28 with TRBJ2-4; D ambiguous. Germline assignment: CDR1 MDHEN and CDR2 SYDVKM. The CDR3 spans 15 residues. Between the trimmed V and J ends, which lost 4 bases and 0 bases, there was a span of 10 bases.

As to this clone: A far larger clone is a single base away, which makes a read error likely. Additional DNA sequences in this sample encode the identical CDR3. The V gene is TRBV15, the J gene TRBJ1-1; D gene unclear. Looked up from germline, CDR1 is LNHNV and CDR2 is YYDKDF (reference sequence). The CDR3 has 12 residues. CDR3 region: CATSKGYTEAFF. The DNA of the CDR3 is TGCGCCACCAGCAAGGGATACACTGAAGCTTTCTTT.

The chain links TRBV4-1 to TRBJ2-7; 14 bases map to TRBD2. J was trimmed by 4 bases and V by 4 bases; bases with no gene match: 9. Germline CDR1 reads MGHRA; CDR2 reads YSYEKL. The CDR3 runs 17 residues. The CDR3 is CASSRRLGTSGSYEQYF. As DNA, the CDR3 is TGCGCCAGCAGCCGAAGACTTGGGACTAGCGGGAGTTACGAGCAGTACTTC.

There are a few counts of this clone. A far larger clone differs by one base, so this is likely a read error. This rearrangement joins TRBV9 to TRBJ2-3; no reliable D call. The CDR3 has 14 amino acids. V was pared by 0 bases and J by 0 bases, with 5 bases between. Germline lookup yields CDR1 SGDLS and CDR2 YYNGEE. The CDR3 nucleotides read TGTGCCAGCAGCGTAGCGAGTAGCACAGATACGCAGTATTTT. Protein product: CASSVASSTDTQYF.